These 25 T cell receptor beta chains came from one sample sequenced in a study of cytomegalovirus exposure and HLA in healthy donors. The primer mix had 60 Vbeta and 13 Jbeta primers. Some clones are missing from TCRdb's copy, which holds only in-frame ones; the method was immunoSEQ multiplex PCR. The table shows about 160,000 clones, with roughly 80% occurring only once. Material: PBMCs. Source of these receptors: a woman in her 30s in good health and CMV-seronegative.

The rearrangement links TRBV11-3 to TRBJ2-3, with D perhaps matching TRBD2 (6 bases). With 5 bases removed from V and 3 bases from J, the gap between germline ends came to 21 bases. Germline-derived CDR1 and CDR2 are SGHNT and YENEEA. CDR3 length: 17 residues. CDR3 in DNA: TGTGCCAGCAGCCACGGCGGAAGACTAGATGCGACAGATACGCAGTATTTT. It is translated as CASSHGGRLDATDTQYF. Full variable domain (rest looked up from reference TRBV11-3 and TRBJ2-3): EAGVVQSPRYKIIEKKQPVAFWCNPISGHNTLYWYLQNLGQGPELLIRYENEEAVDDSQLPKDRFSAERLKGVDSTLKIQPAELGDSAVYLCASSHGGRLDATDTQYFGPGTRLTVL.

The J gene is TRBJ1-2, the V gene TRBV12-5, with 7 bases that match TRBD1. There are 14 residues in the CDR3. V lost 4 bases, J lost 8 bases, and 10 bases stayed unmatched. In germline, CDR1 is LGHNT, CDR2 FRNRAP. The CDR3 here is CASGSPVTGVGYTF. Here the CDR3 DNA reads TGTGCTAGTGGTTCCCCCGTTACAGGGGTCGGCTACACCTTC.

This rearrangement joins TRBV5-1 to TRBJ2-5; 9 nucleotides align to TRBD2. TRBJ2-7 matches the DNA end more closely, so the J call is doubtful. This CDR3 is built from 15 residues. The V gene's germline CDR1 is SGHRS and CDR2 YFSETQ. As DNA, the CDR3 is TGCGCCAGCAGCTTGGCTGGTAGCGGGGGCTACGAGCAGTACTTC. The encoded protein is CASSLAGSGGYEQYF.

The gene calls are TRBV2 and TRBJ1-6; D gene uncertain. The V end was cut by 6 bases, the J end by 6 bases, with 15 bases between. CDR1 and CDR2 (germline): SNHLY, FYNNEI. The CDR3 consists of 15 residues. CDR3 nucleotides: TGTGCCAGCAGGAGGAGCCTGTCGGTTAATTCACCCCTCCACTTT. It specifies CASRRSLSVNSPLHF.

This clone was observed a handful of times. This sequence joins TRBV6-1 and TRBJ2-3; perhaps TRBD2 as D (5 bases). V was cut by 5 bases and J by 5 bases, with 14 bases left in between. Per germline, CDR1 MNHNS and CDR2 SASEGT. The CDR3 has 14 amino acids. The CDR3, as DNA: TGTGCCAGCAGTCGGGCAGAGGGAAGAGATACGCAGTATTTT. It specifies CASSRAEGRDTQYF.

This rearrangement joins TRBV27 to TRBJ2-5; 7 nucleotides agree with TRBD1. CDR1 is MNHEY, CDR2 SMNVEV, per germline (reference sequence). The J segment lost 3 bases and the V segment lost 2 bases, leaving 3 bases of the junction unmatched. The CDR3 contains 14 residues. CDR3 protein: CASSLRDREETQYF. In DNA form, the CDR3 reads TGTGCCAGCAGTTTAAGAGACAGGGAAGAGACCCAGTACTTC.

The rearrangement joins TRBV2 to TRBJ1-1; D is ambiguous. Trimming removed 3 bases from V and 5 bases from J, with 10 bases in between. The CDR3 extends over 13 amino acids. Germline CDR1 SNHLY, CDR2 FYNNEI. The CDR3 loop reads CASSETRSTEAFF. The DNA of the CDR3 is TGTGCCAGCAGTGAGACAAGGTCGACTGAAGCTTTCTTT. The variable domain in full, completed from reference TRBV2 and TRBJ1-1, reads EPEVTQTPSHQVTQMGQEVILRCVPISNHLYFYWYRQILGQKVEFLVSFYNNEISEKSEIFDDQFSVERPDGSNFTLKIRSTKLEDSAMYFCASSETRSTEAFFGQGTRLTVV.

J is TRBJ2-2 and V is TRBV19; D is undetermined. Germline V gene lookup returns CDR1 LNHDA and CDR2 SQIVND (reference sequence). The ends were cut back, 2 bases at V and 2 bases at J, with 6 bases in the middle. The CDR3 loop spans 14 amino acids. In nucleotides, the CDR3 is TGTGCCAGTAGTATAACAGCCAACACCGGGGAGCTGTTTTTT. Translation gives CASSITANTGELFF.

V and J are TRBV4-1 and TRBJ2-2, with TRBD2 identical over 7 bases. The trim removed 1 base at V and 3 bases at J, leaving 8 bases unmatched. The CDR3 runs to 17 residues. Germline CDR1 MGHRA, CDR2 YSYEKL. As DNA, the CDR3 is TGCGCCAGCAGCCAAGGACCTGGGACTATCTACACCGGGGAGCTGTTTTTT. This sequence encodes CASSQGPGTIYTGELFF.

This clone was observed a single time. The rearrangement links TRBV28 to TRBJ1-5; no reliable D call. CDR3 length: 17 residues. The V end lost 3 bases, the J end lost 8 bases, and 23 bases lay between the germline ends. CDR1 is MDHEN, CDR2 SYDVKM, per germline. The CDR3 sequence is CASSLARVAGEWKPQHF. The CDR3, as DNA: TGTGCCAGCAGTTTGGCCCGGGTGGCCGGGGAGTGGAAGCCCCAGCATTTT. The full variable domain, with the rest looked up from reference TRBV28 and TRBJ1-5, is DVKVTQSSRYLVKRTGEKVFLECVQDMDHENMFWYRQDPGLGLRLIYFSYDVKMKEKGDIPEGYSVSREKKERFSLILESASTNQTSMYLCASSLARVAGEWKPQHFGDGTRLSIL.

The CDR3 DNA is TGTGCCAGCTCCGACAGGGTGAATGGCTACACCTTC. This translates into CASSDRVNGYTF. The chain couples TRBV28 to TRBJ1-2, with 7 bases identical to TRBD1. Germline CDR1 MDHEN, CDR2 SYDVKM. The CDR3 extends over 12 amino acids. Trimming at V came to 8 bases and at J to 6 bases, leaving 6 bases not matched to a gene.

This clone was observed a handful of times. The chain carries TRBV29-1 and TRBJ2-3, with 7 bases fitting TRBD2. J lost 1 base, V lost 7 bases, and 14 bases had no gene match. This CDR3 is 16 amino acids long. Germline CDR1 reads SQVTM; CDR2 reads ANQGSEA. CDR3 region: CSAEGGGRFGTDTQYF. The CDR3 nucleotides read TGCAGCGCCGAGGGCGGGGGTAGGTTCGGCACAGATACGCAGTATTTT.

V and J are TRBV5-1 and TRBJ2-7; TRBD2 matches 10 bases. V lost 4 bases and J lost 2; bases outside the gene matches: 9. The CDR3 has 16 amino acids. The V gene's germline CDR1 is SGHRS and CDR2 YFSETQ. The CDR3 coding sequence is TGCGCCAGCAGCCCGGGGGCTAGCGGGAGAACCTACGAGCAGTACTTC. It translates to CASSPGASGRTYEQYF.

This clone was seen a handful of times. The chain carries TRBV30 and TRBJ2-5; D remains unclear. Trimming removed 0 bases from V and 5 bases from J, with 10 bases in between. The V gene's germline CDR1 is GTSNPN and CDR2 SVGIG (reference sequence). The CDR3 has 13 residues. CDR3 residues: CAWSVIASETQYF. For the CDR3, the DNA is TGTGCCTGGAGTGTAATAGCATCGGAGACCCAGTACTTC. Together with reference TRBV30 and TRBJ2-5, the CDR3 gives the full variable domain: SQTIHQWPATLVQPVGSPLSLECTVEGTSNPNLYWYRQAAGRGLQLLFYSVGIGQISSEVPQNLSASRPQDRQFILSSKKLLLSDSGFYLCAWSVIASETQYFGPGTRLLVL.

Notes on this clone: Other DNA sequences of this sample code for an identical CDR3. The chain recombines TRBV7-2 with TRBJ1-2; TRBD1 is a possible D gene (5 bases). The CDR3 length is 13 residues. Germline loops: CDR1 SGHTA, CDR2 FQGNSA. The V and J ends lost 4 bases and 4 bases respectively, with 10 bases between them. This CDR3 reads CASSSGRGYGYTF. The CDR3 DNA reads TGTGCCAGCAGCTCAGGGCGGGGCTATGGCTACACCTTC. Full variable domain (outside the CDR3, taken from reference TRBV7-2 and TRBJ1-2): GAGVSQSPSNKVTEKGKDVELRCDPISGHTALYWYRQSLGQGLEFLIYFQGNSAPDKSGLPSDRFSAERTGGSVSTLTIQRTQQEDSAVYLCASSSGRGYGYTFGSGTRLTVV.

This clone was recorded a few times. V is TRBV7-9 and J is TRBJ2-2; possible D gene TRBD1, 6 bases. Looked up from germline, CDR1 is SEHNR and CDR2 is FQNEAQ (reference sequence). The CDR3 is 14 amino acids. The V gene lost 4 bases and the J gene lost 1 base, with 7 bases spanning the gap. Here the CDR3 reads CASSWGQNTGELFF. The CDR3 DNA reads TGTGCCAGCAGCTGGGGACAGAACACCGGGGAGCTGTTTTTT.

The chain has TRBV11-2 and TRBJ1-1, with 7 bases lining up with TRBD1. CDR3 length equals 15 residues. The J segment lost 7 bases and the V segment lost 1 base, leaving 9 bases of the junction unmatched. Germline loops: CDR1 SGHAT, CDR2 FQNNGV. As DNA, the CDR3 is TGTGCCAGCAGCTTAGGGGGCGGGACAGCGAATGAAGCTTTCTTT. Its protein product is CASSLGGGTANEAFF. Filled out from reference TRBV11-2 and TRBJ1-1, the complete variable domain reads EAGVAQSPRYKIIEKRQSVAFWCNPISGHATLYWYQQILGQGPKLLIQFQNNGVVDDSQLPKDRFSAERLKGVDSTLKIQPAKLEDSAVYLCASSLGGGTANEAFFGQGTRLTVV.

The chain recombines TRBV7-9 with TRBJ1-6, with D possibly TRBD1 on 5 matching bases. Per germline, CDR1 SEHNR and CDR2 FQNEAQ (reference sequence). The CDR3 spans 16 residues. V was shortened by 1 base and J by 9 bases, with 16 bases between the two germline ends. The CDR3 loop reads CASSLVSGIGVSPLHF. The CDR3, as DNA: TGTGCCAGCAGCTTAGTATCAGGGATCGGCGTTTCACCCCTCCACTTT.

In nucleotides, the CDR3 is TGTGCCAGCAGCTTGGAGGGACTGAGTGGCTACACCTTC. Protein product: CASSLEGLSGYTF. The rearrangement uses TRBV5-5 and TRBJ1-2; tentatively, D is TRBD1 (5 bases). The CDR3 runs to 13 residues. Per germline, CDR1 SGHKS and CDR2 YYEKEE (reference sequence). V lost 0 bases and J 7 bases, leaving 10 bases between the germline ends.

The chain recombines TRBV30 with TRBJ1-5; D gene uncertain. The CDR3 loop spans 16 amino acids. Germline-derived CDR1 and CDR2 are GTSNPN and SVGIG (reference sequence). V was pared by 2 bases and J by 2 bases, with 16 bases between. In DNA, the CDR3 is TGTGCCTGGAGTCGGGGTACTCGTCCTGGCAATCAGCCCCAGCATTTT. Residues: CAWSRGTRPGNQPQHF.

The V and J genes are TRBV4-1 and TRBJ2-1; 14 bases match TRBD2. CDR1 and CDR2 (germline): MGHRA, YSYEKL. V was clipped by 0 bases and J by 1 base; unmatched bases: 2. This CDR3 has 18 amino acids. CDR3 sequence reads: CASSQETSGGASYNEQFF. DNA for the CDR3: TGCGCCAGCAGCCAAGAGACTAGCGGGGGGGCATCCTACAATGAGCAGTTCTTC.

This clone came up once. The chain links TRBV5-5 to TRBJ1-6, with 7 bases matching TRBD1. CDR3 length equals 16 residues. J was trimmed by 6 bases and V by 2 bases; bases with no gene match: 8. Germline V CDR1 and CDR2: SGHKS, YYEKEE (reference sequence). The CDR3 DNA is TGTGCCAGCAGCTTAAGGACGGGACAGCTTAATTCACCCCTCCACTTT. This translates into CASSLRTGQLNSPLHF.

V is TRBV7-8 and J is TRBJ2-7; TRBD1 agrees at 8 bases. Losses at the gene ends were 5 bases for V and 6 bases for J; bases not matched to a gene: 9. CDR3 length equals 14 residues. The germline V gene has CDR1 SGHVS and CDR2 FQNEAQ. DNA for the CDR3: TGTGCCAGCAGCCTCGGGACAGGACTCCGCGAGCAGTACTTC. Encoded protein: CASSLGTGLREQYF.

CDR3 DNA: TGTGCCAGCAGCCCCCGGACAGTCTACTCTGGGGCCAACGTCCTGACTTTC. Its translation: CASSPRTVYSGANVLTF. The V and J genes are TRBV14 and TRBJ2-6, with D perhaps TRBD1 (6 bases). V lost 4 bases to trimming and J lost 0 bases, with 13 bases between them. Germline V gene sequence: CDR1 SGHDN, CDR2 FVKESK. CDR3 length equals 17 residues.

This clone has just one count. The chain uses TRBV29-1 and TRBJ2-5; D gene unclear. Per germline, CDR1 SQVTM and CDR2 ANQGSEA. V was shortened by 6 bases and J by 3 bases, with 8 bases between the two germline ends. The CDR3 loop spans 11 amino acids. The chain's CDR3 is CSVLAKETQYF. CDR3 sequence (DNA): TGCAGCGTCCTGGCCAAAGAGACCCAGTACTTC.